The 8 T cell receptor beta chains below come from one sample, sequenced in a study of CD8 T cells in Susac syndrome. The RNA, roughly 0.5 to 1 ug, was put through reverse transcription using random hexamers. TCRdb re-called the immunoSEQ multiplex PCR reads with MiXCR, one entry per CDR3 protein. The sample has 150,000 to 180,000 distinct CDR3 sequences, about 94% seen once. Material for sequencing was CD8+ T cells from PBMCs. The receptors originated from a human donor with multiple sclerosis.

V usage is TRBV9 and J usage is TRBJ1-1; D unresolved. The germline V and J ends were trimmed by 1 base and 0 bases, with 7 bases remaining between them. The V gene's germline CDR1 is SGDLS and CDR2 YYNGEE. The CDR3 length is 14 residues. CDR3 nucleotides: TGTGCCAGCAGCGTACGTTCGATGAACACTGAAGCTTTCTTT. Translated, it gives CASSVRSMNTEAFF. Combining the CDR3 with reference TRBV9 and TRBJ1-1 gives the whole variable domain DSGVTQTPKHLITATGQRVTLRCSPRSGDLSVYWYQQSLDQGLQFLIQYYNGEERAKGNILERFSAQQFPDLHSELNLSSLELGDSALYFCASSVRSMNTEAFFGQGTRLTVV.

V gene TRBV5-4 combines with J gene TRBJ1-1, with 8 bases matching TRBD1. Per germline, CDR1 SGHNT and CDR2 YYREEE (reference sequence). The CDR3 sequence is 14 residues long. The ends lost 3 bases at V and 8 bases at J; junction bases unmatched: 9. CDR3 DNA: TGTGCCAGCAGCTGGGGGATTGACAGGGGAGAAGCTTTCTTT. It yields the protein CASSWGIDRGEAFF.

This CDR3 reads CAWNLFTREERETQYF. The CDR3 bases are TGTGCCTGGAACCTCTTTACCCGGGAAGAGAGAGAGACCCAGTACTTC. The V call is TRBV30, the J call TRBJ2-5, with D maybe TRBD2 (5 bases). This CDR3 has 16 amino acids. Germline V lookup: CDR1 GTSNPN, CDR2 SVGIG (reference sequence). With 4 bases removed from V and 4 bases from J, the gap between germline ends came to 22 bases.

V gene TRBV28 combines with J gene TRBJ2-7, with 9 bases lining up with TRBD1. The CDR3 runs to 12 residues. V shed 10 bases, J shed 5 bases, and the junction held 6 bases outside the gene matches. Per the germline V gene, CDR1 is MDHEN and CDR2 is SYDVKM. For the CDR3, the DNA is TGTGCCACCGCGTGGACAGGGGACGAGCAGTACTTC. It specifies CATAWTGDEQYF.

The genes are TRBV19 and TRBJ2-7, with 7 bases matching TRBD1. J was trimmed by 1 base and V by 3 bases; bases with no gene match: 6. From germline, CDR1 is LNHDA and CDR2 SQIVND (reference sequence). The CDR3 covers 15 residues. The CDR3 region has the DNA TGTGCCAGTAGTATCGGGACAGTCCTTTCCTACGAGCAGTACTTC. Its protein is CASSIGTVLSYEQYF. Full variable domain (rest looked up from reference TRBV19 and TRBJ2-7): DGGITQSPKYLFRKEGQNVTLSCEQNLNHDAMYWYRQDPGQGLRLIYYSQIVNDFQKGDIAEGYSVSREKKESFPLTVTSAQKNPTAFYLCASSIGTVLSYEQYFGPGTRLTVT.

This sequence joins TRBV20-1 and TRBJ1-3; D is undetermined. Germline lookup yields CDR1 DFQATT and CDR2 SNEGSKA (reference sequence). V was cut by 1 base and J by 1 base, with 8 bases left in between. This CDR3 is 14 amino acids long. CDR3 bases: TGCAGTGCTAGAGGCGTGGTATCTGGAAACACCATATATTTT. Amino acids: CSARGVVSGNTIYF.

This clonotype was picked up one time. The chain couples TRBV12-3 or TRBV12-4 to TRBJ1-2; D unclear. The ends were cut back, 6 bases at V and 3 bases at J, with 26 bases in the middle. The length of the CDR3 is 18 residues. This CDR3 reads CASSQRTRDGRAYYGYTF. The DNA for the CDR3 is TGTGCCAGCAGCCAGAGGACGAGGGATGGCAGAGCTTACTATGGCTACACCTTC.

The chain recombines TRBV7-9 with TRBJ2-1; D is perhaps TRBD1 or TRBD2 (5 bases each). Germline CDR1 SEHNR, CDR2 FQNEAQ (reference sequence). CDR3 length: 12 residues. V lost 5 bases, J lost 8 bases, and 10 bases lay in between. CDR3: CASSGDVHEQFF. As DNA, the CDR3 is TGTGCCAGCAGCGGGGACGTTCATGAGCAGTTCTTC.